These 29 T cell receptor beta chains were all obtained from the same sample, sequenced in a study of CD8 T cells in ankylosing spondylitis. TCRdb reprocessed the 5' RACE reads with MiXCR, giving one entry per CDR3 protein. The sample lists fewer than 200,000 distinct CDR3 sequences; 15% to 20% were seen once. The sequencing sample was made of blood, either unsorted or a sorted T cell fraction (not recorded which). The receptors stem from a male donor under 30 with ankylosing spondylitis or in good health (not recorded which).

This sequence joins TRBV29-1 and TRBJ2-7; D ambiguous. V was trimmed by 5 bases and J by 5 bases, leaving 19 bases between them. Germline V gene lookup returns CDR1 SQVTM and CDR2 ANQGSEA. CDR3 length equals 14 residues. This chain's CDR3 is CSVSFPYPGDEQYF. CDR3 nucleotides: TGCAGCGTTTCGTTCCCGTACCCTGGGGACGAGCAGTACTTC.

This clonotype was recorded many times. The chain carries TRBV6-2 or TRBV6-3 and TRBJ2-1; D call uncertain. This CDR3 has 13 amino acids. With 7 bases removed from V and 6 bases from J, the gap between germline ends came to 13 bases. The V gene's germline CDR1 is MNHEY and CDR2 SVGEGT. Written as DNA, the CDR3 is TGTGCCAGCATTTCGGAGCTCGGCAATGAGCAGTTCTTC. Encoded protein: CASISELGNEQFF.

Ten or more counts support this clonotype. The V call is TRBV12-3 or TRBV12-4, the J call TRBJ2-2; 8 bases line up with TRBD1. The V segment lost 4 bases and the J segment 4 bases; nucleotides outside the gene matches: 5. CDR3 size: 15 residues. The chain's CDR3 is CASSSRTGSTGELFF. The CDR3 bases are TGTGCCAGCAGTTCCCGGACAGGGAGCACCGGGGAGCTGTTTTTT.

This clonotype was picked up many times. The gene calls are TRBV11-1 and TRBJ2-2; 11 positions agree with TRBD1. Germline V gene lookup returns CDR1 SGHAT and CDR2 FQDESV (reference sequence). The CDR3 is made up of 18 amino acids. V gave up 2 bases and J gave up 6 bases; unmatched junction bases: 11. CDR3 in DNA: TGTGCCAGCAGCTTACATACATCCGGGACAGGGGGGCCCGGGGAGCTGTTTTTT. Residues: CASSLHTSGTGGPGELFF.

Many counts were recorded for this clonotype. V usage is TRBV29-1 and J usage is TRBJ2-3; TRBD2 agrees at 11 bases. V dropped 3 bases and J dropped 11; count of bases not matched to a gene: 10. This CDR3 spans 14 amino acids. Germline V gene lookup returns CDR1 SQVTM and CDR2 ANQGSEA. The CDR3 bases are TGCAGCGTTGATGCGACTAGCGGGAACGCCCGGCAGTATTTT. Encoded protein: CSVDATSGNARQYF.

Many counts were recorded for this clonotype. The rearrangement joins TRBV20-1 to TRBJ2-1; 10 bases align to TRBD2. This CDR3 region has 16 residues. Trimming removed 6 bases from V and 5 bases from J; junction bases left unmatched: 13. Per the germline V gene, CDR1 is DFQATT and CDR2 is SNEGSKA (reference sequence). CDR3 coding DNA: TGCAGTGCGGGTACAACCGGGACTAGCGTGAACAATGAGCAGTTCTTC. It is translated as CSAGTTGTSVNNEQFF.

This clonotype was counted many times. DNA of the CDR3: TGTGCCACCAGCAGAGGGCTAGCGGGAGGCCCCTACGAGCAGTACGTC. This codes for CATSRGLAGGPYEQYV. The chain has TRBV15 and TRBJ2-7; TRBD2 matches 11 bases. J was trimmed by 2 bases and V by 1 base; bases with no gene match: 4. The CDR3 is made up of 16 amino acids. Germline CDR1 is LNHNV and CDR2 is YYDKDF (reference sequence).

The table lists this clonotype with many counts. J is TRBJ2-1 and V is TRBV30; D remains unclear. Trimming left V 3 bases short and J 11 bases short, with 14 bases between. CDR1 is GTSNPN and CDR2 is SVGIG in the germline V gene (reference sequence). The CDR3 totals 12 residues. The CDR3 DNA is TGTGCCTGGAGGGGGTTCAATAAGAAGCAGTTCTTC. Its translation: CAWRGFNKKQFF.

In this sample, this clonotype turned up many times. The CDR3 bases are TGTGCCAGCAGCCAGCTCCCACTAGCGGCCAATGAGCAGTTCTTC. Residues: CASSQLPLAANEQFF. The V gene is TRBV3-1, the J gene TRBJ2-1; TRBD2 aligns across 8 bases. CDR3 size: 15 residues. Germline V lookup: CDR1 LGHDT, CDR2 YNNKEL (reference sequence). V was clipped by 3 bases and J by 6 bases; unmatched bases: 7.

The rearrangement links TRBV29-1 to TRBJ2-1, with 7 bases that match TRBD2. Trimming at V came to 4 bases and at J to 3 bases, leaving 3 bases not matched to a gene. The CDR3 is 13 residues long. Germline CDR1 and CDR2: SQVTM and ANQGSEA. The DNA for the CDR3 is TGCAGCGTTGCCTGGGGGGGCTACAATGAGCAGTTCTTC. The encoded protein is CSVAWGGYNEQFF.

This clonotype came up many times. The rearrangement uses TRBV7-2 and TRBJ2-5, with D hard to call. Trimming took 5 bases from V and 5 from J, leaving 6 bases between them. Looked up from germline, CDR1 is SGHTA and CDR2 is FQGNSA. The CDR3 sequence is 11 residues long. The CDR3 region has the DNA TGTGCCAGCAGCACACGGGAGACCCAGTACTTC. Translating gives CASSTRETQYF.

In its sample, this clonotype was seen many times. The chain carries TRBV6-2 or TRBV6-3 and TRBJ2-1, with 11 nucleotides matching TRBD2. The CDR3 consists of 15 residues. The germline V gene encodes CDR1 MNHEY and CDR2 SVGEGT. The J segment lost 7 bases and the V segment lost 8 bases, leaving 10 bases of the junction unmatched. CDR3 sequence (DNA): TGTGCCAGCTCCCGGGGTCTAGCGGGAGGTAATGAGCAGTTCTTC. Translating gives CASSRGLAGGNEQFF.

The table lists this clonotype with a count of one. The chain employs TRBV30 and TRBJ2-3; tentative D call: TRBD1 (5 bases). Germline V CDR1 and CDR2: GTSNPN, SVGIG (reference sequence). The CDR3 is 15 amino acids. The V end was cut by 0 bases, the J end by 4 bases, with 14 bases between. The DNA for the CDR3 is TGTGCCTGGAGTGTTTGGGGCCTAGGTGCAGATACGCAGTATTTT. This translates into CAWSVWGLGADTQYF.

This clonotype was found a few times. The genes are TRBV11-3 and TRBJ2-1, with 7 bases identical to TRBD2. Germline V lookup: CDR1 SGHNT, CDR2 YENEEA. J gave up 4 bases and V 3 bases, and 3 bases lay outside the gene matches. There are 14 residues in the CDR3. CDR3 in amino acids: CASSFSLAYNEQFF. The CDR3 DNA reads TGTGCCAGCAGCTTTTCACTAGCGTACAATGAGCAGTTCTTC.

This clonotype was recorded many times. V gene TRBV6-6 combines with J gene TRBJ1-1; no firm D call. CDR3 length: 15 amino acids. CDR1 and CDR2 (germline): MNHNY, SVGAGI (reference sequence). V was pared by 0 bases and J by 5 bases, with 13 bases between. CDR3 region: CASSYSRGIGTEAFF. For the CDR3, the DNA is TGTGCCAGCAGTTACTCTAGAGGAATCGGGACTGAAGCTTTCTTT.

This clonotype was picked up many times. The chain combines TRBV7-9 with TRBJ2-7, with D perhaps TRBD2 (6 bases). Trimming left V 5 bases short and J 6 bases short, with 14 bases between. This CDR3 has 13 amino acids. Germline CDR1 SEHNR, CDR2 FQNEAQ (reference sequence). Here the CDR3 DNA reads TGTGCCAGCAGCGACCCCGGGAGTAGCGAGCAGTACTTC. It codes for CASSDPGSSEQYF.

This clonotype came up many times. The chain joins TRBV18 to TRBJ2-5, with TRBD2 identical over 10 bases. This CDR3 is built from 13 residues. Germline loops: CDR1 KGHSH, CDR2 LQKENI. The V gene end was trimmed by 5 bases and the J gene end by 5 bases; junction bases not matched to a gene: 2. As DNA, the CDR3 is TGTGCCAGCTCAGGGACTAGCGTCGAGACCCAGTACTTC. This codes for CASSGTSVETQYF. Supplemented by reference TRBV18 and TRBJ2-5, the full variable domain reads NAGVMQNPRHLVRRRGQEARLRCSPMKGHSHVYWYRQLPEEGLKFMVYLQKENIIDESGMPKERFSAEFPKEGPSILRIQQVVRGDSAAYFCASSGTSVETQYFGPGTRLLVL.

This clonotype was counted ten times or more. V and J are TRBV6-6 and TRBJ2-5; D is perhaps TRBD2 (5 bases). The V end lost 2 bases, the J end lost 3 bases, and 13 bases lay between the germline ends. The CDR3 runs 15 residues. Germline V gene lookup returns CDR1 MNHNY and CDR2 SVGAGI (reference sequence). CDR3 nucleotide sequence: TGTGCCAGCAGTTACCTTCGGACGGGAAAAGAGACCCAGTACTTC. This codes for CASSYLRTGKETQYF.

This clonotype was recorded at least ten times. This sequence joins TRBV7-9 and TRBJ2-5, with 11 bases aligning to TRBD2. V shed 5 bases, J shed 4 bases, and the junction held 9 bases outside the gene matches. Per the germline V gene, CDR1 is SEHNR and CDR2 is FQNEAQ (reference sequence). This CDR3 comprises 16 residues. CDR3 sequence: CASSPWTSGRRETQYF. The CDR3 nucleotides are TGTGCCAGCAGCCCATGGACTAGCGGGCGGCGAGAGACCCAGTACTTC. Using reference TRBV7-9 and TRBJ2-5 for the parts outside the CDR3, the full variable domain is DTGVSQNPRHKITKRGQNVTFRCDPISEHNRLYWYRQTLGQGPEFLTYFQNEAQLEKSRLLSDRFSAERPKGSFSTLEIQRTEQGDSAMYLCASSPWTSGRRETQYFGPGTRLLVL.

This clonotype came up many times. This chain uses TRBV12-3 or TRBV12-4 with TRBJ2-2, with TRBD2 matching over 12 bases. J was trimmed by 3 bases and V by 5 bases; bases with no gene match: 7. The CDR3 length is 17 residues. As DNA, the CDR3 is TGTGCCAGCAGTCCGCGGACTAGCGGGAATGACACCGGGGAGCTGTTTTTT. This gives the protein CASSPRTSGNDTGELFF.

In its sample, this clonotype was seen once. The chain couples TRBV18 to TRBJ1-3; D remains unclear. Germline CDR1 is KGHSH and CDR2 is LQKENI. There are 13 residues in the CDR3. The ends were cut back, 5 bases at V and 4 bases at J, with 9 bases in the middle. The CDR3 sequence is CASSGGLGNTIYF. The CDR3 DNA reads as TGTGCCAGCTCAGGAGGGCTCGGAAACACCATATATTTT.

This clonotype was recorded many times. This chain uses TRBV29-1 with TRBJ2-5; D not resolved. Germline values: CDR1 SQVTM, CDR2 ANQGSEA. Trimming stripped 4 bases from V and 1 base from J, with 7 bases between. This CDR3 is 12 amino acids long. CDR3 region: CSVATGQETQYF. The CDR3 region has the DNA TGCAGCGTTGCGACCGGCCAAGAGACCCAGTACTTC. The full variable domain, in which reference TRBV29-1 and TRBJ2-5 provide the parts outside the CDR3, is SAVISQKPSRDICQRGTSLTIQCQVDSQVTMMFWYRQQPGQSLTLIATANQGSEATYESGFVIDKFPISRPNLTFSTLTVSNMSPEDSSIYLCSVATGQETQYFGPGTRLLVL.

The rearrangement joins TRBV20-1 to TRBJ2-3; 9 nucleotides align to TRBD1. CDR1 DFQATT and CDR2 SNEGSKA come from the germline V gene (reference sequence). The CDR3 runs to 14 residues. The ends lost 6 bases at V and 3 bases at J; junction bases unmatched: 7. The chain's CDR3 is CSALTTGGTDTQYF. Written as DNA, the CDR3 is TGCAGTGCCCTAACGACAGGGGGGACAGATACGCAGTATTTT.

This clonotype was seen ten or more times. This rearrangement joins TRBV6-6 to TRBJ2-2; the D is unclear. V was cut by 4 bases and J by 2 bases, with 11 bases left in between. This CDR3 contains 15 residues. The germline V gene has CDR1 MNHNY and CDR2 SVGAGI (reference sequence). The CDR3 bases are TGTGCCAGCAGTTGGAATCTAGTTAACACCGGGGAGCTGTTTTTT. Translation gives CASSWNLVNTGELFF.

This clonotype occurred many times. The chain employs TRBV27 and TRBJ1-2; D is perhaps TRBD1 (6 bases). The CDR3 consists of 15 residues. Germline CDR1 MNHEY, CDR2 SMNVEV (reference sequence). V shed 0 bases and J shed 2 bases, with 10 bases lying between them. For the CDR3, the DNA is TGTGCCAGCAGTTTATCGGGGCAGGGGAACTATGGCTACACCTTC. It encodes CASSLSGQGNYGYTF.

This clonotype was found many times. This chain joins TRBV29-1 and TRBJ2-3; no clear D. Per the germline V gene, CDR1 is SQVTM and CDR2 is ANQGSEA. The CDR3 is made up of 13 amino acids. V dropped 4 bases and J dropped 2 bases, with 10 bases sitting between them. CDR3 protein: CSVAPANTDTQYF. The CDR3 bases are TGCAGCGTTGCCCCAGCTAACACAGATACGCAGTATTTT.

The table lists this clonotype with a few counts. The V and J genes are TRBV5-5 and TRBJ2-3, with 7 positions matching TRBD2. Trimming removed 4 bases from V and 0 bases from J; junction bases left unmatched: 8. Per the germline V gene, CDR1 is SGHKS and CDR2 is YYEKEE (reference sequence). CDR3 length equals 16 residues. CDR3 loop: CASSSSFSGSTDTQYF. The CDR3 nucleotides are TGTGCCAGCAGCAGTTCCTTTAGCGGGAGCACAGATACGCAGTATTTT.

This clonotype has ten or more counts. The chain employs TRBV20-1 and TRBJ1-1, with unresolved D. V lost 2 bases and J 4 bases, leaving 8 bases between the germline ends. CDR3 length: 12 amino acids. Germline assignment: CDR1 DFQATT and CDR2 SNEGSKA (reference sequence). The CDR3 protein is CSARPPGTEAFF. The CDR3 coding sequence is TGCAGTGCTAGACCCCCAGGCACTGAAGCTTTCTTT.

This chain uses TRBV4-2 with TRBJ2-7; TRBD1 matches at 10 bases. From germline, CDR1 is LGHNA and CDR2 YNFKEQ. The length of the CDR3 is 16 residues. V lost 3 bases to trimming and J lost 1 base; unmatched junction nucleotides: 6. CDR3: CASSQDRQGASYEQYF. The CDR3 coding sequence is TGTGCCAGCAGCCAGGACCGACAGGGGGCATCCTACGAGCAGTACTTC.